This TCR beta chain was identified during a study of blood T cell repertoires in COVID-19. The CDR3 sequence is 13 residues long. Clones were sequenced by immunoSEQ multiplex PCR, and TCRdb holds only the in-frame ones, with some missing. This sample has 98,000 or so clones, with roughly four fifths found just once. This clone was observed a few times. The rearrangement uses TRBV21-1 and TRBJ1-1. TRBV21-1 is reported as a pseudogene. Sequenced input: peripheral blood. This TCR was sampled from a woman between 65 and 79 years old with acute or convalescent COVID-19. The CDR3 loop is CASSKVRGTEAFF. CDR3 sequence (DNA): TGTGCCAGCAGCAAAGTAAGAGGCACTGAAGCTTTCTTT.